A single T cell receptor beta chain is shown here with its context. The antigen is unknown. The CDR3 has 15 residues. Germline values: CDR1 MNHEY, CDR2 SVGAGI. V was cut by 5 bases and J by 4 bases, with 15 bases left in between. The data are from a study of cytomegalovirus exposure and HLA in healthy donors. The study, taken as a whole, reports: It was assumed in the presence/absence analyses that sequencing depth was roughly uniform across donors. More clonal expansion characterized HLA-associated TCR beta chains than equally common others in a later analysis. A later analysis reportedly found fewer N-insertions in an Asian-associated ancestry cluster than the approximately 660-donor mean.

The PCR had 60 Vbeta and 13 Jbeta primers. Original processing notes: An analysis that came later counted some 80 million unique TCR beta chains, around 12 million shared. TCRdb keeps only in-frame clones here, not all; method: immunoSEQ multiplex PCR. D and trimming were read from the DNA, whereas the V and J calls and clone size are those reported in that table. This listing includes tens of thousands of clones. Sequencing input: PBMCs. V and J are TRBV6-5 and TRBJ1-5, with D possibly being TRBD1 (6 bases). This clonotype was obtained from a man aged 18-30 years in good health and CMV-seropositive. The CDR3 loop is CASSQQGNGNQPQHF. The CDR3, as DNA: TGTGCCAGCAGTCAACAGGGAAATGGGAATCAGCCCCAGCATTTT.